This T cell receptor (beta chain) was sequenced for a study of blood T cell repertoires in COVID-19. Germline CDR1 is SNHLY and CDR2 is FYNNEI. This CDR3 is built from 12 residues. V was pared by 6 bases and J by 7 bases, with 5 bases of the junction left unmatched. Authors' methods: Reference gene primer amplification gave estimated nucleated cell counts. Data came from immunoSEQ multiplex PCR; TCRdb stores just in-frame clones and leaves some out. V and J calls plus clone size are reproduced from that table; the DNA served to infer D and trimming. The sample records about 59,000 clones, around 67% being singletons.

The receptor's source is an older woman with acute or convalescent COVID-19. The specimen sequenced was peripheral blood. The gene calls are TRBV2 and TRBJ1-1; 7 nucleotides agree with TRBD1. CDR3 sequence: CASRHGTVEAFF. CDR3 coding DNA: TGTGCCAGCAGGCATGGGACAGTTGAAGCTTTCTTT.